These 16 T cell receptor beta chains originate from one sample sequenced in a study of T cells in pancreatic ductal adenocarcinoma. Produced via immunoSEQ multiplex PCR; TCRdb's table is partial and in-frame only. The data hold about 100,000 clones, with roughly 96% observed a single time. The selected patients with pancreatic ductal adenocarcinoma had surgery but no neoadjuvant therapy. The material sequenced was PBMCs. Receptors were obtained from a human donor with pancreatic ductal adenocarcinoma.

The chain couples TRBV19 to TRBJ2-7, with D hard to call. The CDR3 sequence is 14 residues long. Germline lookup yields CDR1 LNHDA and CDR2 SQIVND (reference sequence). The V gene lost 0 bases and the J gene lost 2 bases, with 8 bases spanning the gap. In DNA form, the CDR3 reads TGTGCCAGTAGTATAGAGGCAGGAACCTACGAGCAGTACTTC. Protein sequence: CASSIEAGTYEQYF.

V and J are TRBV27 and TRBJ1-2, with D unresolved. Trimming took off 1 base at V and 0 bases at J, with 6 bases between the two ends. There are 14 residues in the CDR3. The germline V gene has CDR1 MNHEY and CDR2 SMNVEV (reference sequence). The CDR3 DNA reads TGTGCCAGCAGTTTATATGCGGCTAACTATGGCTACACCTTC. Residues: CASSLYAANYGYTF.

The chain links TRBV6-1 to TRBJ1-5; 7 bases are shared with TRBD1. The CDR3 has 15 residues. V shed 4 bases, J shed 0 bases, and the junction held 3 bases outside the gene matches. Germline V lookup: CDR1 MNHNS, CDR2 SASEGT. The CDR3 coding sequence is TGTGCCAGCAGTGCGGACAGGAATAGCAATCAGCCCCAGCATTTT. This translates into CASSADRNSNQPQHF.

The rearrangement uses TRBV6-6 and TRBJ2-2; no clear D. The CDR3 is 15 amino acids. V shed 2 bases and J shed 0 bases, with 7 bases lying between them. Germline CDR1 and CDR2: MNHNY and SVGAGI (reference sequence). The CDR3 spells CASSYARSNTGELFF. CDR3 sequence (DNA): TGTGCCAGCAGTTACGCCCGGTCGAACACCGGGGAGCTGTTTTTT.

The chain couples TRBV6-6 to TRBJ1-4, with a tentative D call TRBD1 (5 bases). Germline lookup yields CDR1 MNHNY and CDR2 SVGAGI (reference sequence). The length of the CDR3 is 16 residues. V was shortened by 6 bases and J by 0 bases, with 14 bases between the two germline ends. As DNA, the CDR3 is TGTGCCAGCAGCCCACCTCAGGGTTCAACTAATGAAAAACTGTTTTTT. It specifies CASSPPQGSTNEKLFF.

This rearrangement joins TRBV2 to TRBJ2-3, with 16 bases identical to TRBD2. The J segment lost 4 bases and the V segment lost 1 base, leaving 11 bases of the junction unmatched. The CDR3 runs 20 residues. Germline lookup yields CDR1 SNHLY and CDR2 FYNNEI. DNA for the CDR3: TGTGCCAGCAGTGAAGATTACACGGGACTAGCGGGAGGGCCGGCAGATACGCAGTATTTT. It translates to CASSEDYTGLAGGPADTQYF.

This sequence joins TRBV4-1 and TRBJ1-4; perhaps TRBD1 as D (5 bases). The germline V gene encodes CDR1 MGHRA and CDR2 YSYEKL. Trimming pared 6 bases from V and 4 bases from J, leaving 27 bases between. The CDR3 runs to 19 residues. Here the CDR3 reads CASRHSRSLVAGDNEKLFF. CDR3 bases: TGCGCCAGCAGGCACTCGCGGTCACTGGTTGCGGGGGATAATGAAAAACTGTTTTTT.

The chain is built from TRBV18 and TRBJ2-5; maybe TRBD1 (6 bases). The germline V gene encodes CDR1 KGHSH and CDR2 LQKENI. The V end lost 8 bases, the J end lost 3 bases, and 13 bases lay between the germline ends. This CDR3 region has 13 residues. The CDR3 here is CASNTGNKETQYF. CDR3 in DNA: TGTGCCAGCAATACAGGGAACAAAGAGACCCAGTACTTC. Full variable domain (missing parts from reference TRBV18 and TRBJ2-5): NAGVMQNPRHLVRRRGQEARLRCSPMKGHSHVYWYRQLPEEGLKFMVYLQKENIIDESGMPKERFSAEFPKEGPSILRIQQVVRGDSAAYFCASNTGNKETQYFGPGTRLLVL.

V and J are TRBV2 and TRBJ2-1; possible D gene TRBD2, 5 bases. The germline CDR1 and CDR2 sequences are SNHLY and FYNNEI. CDR3 size: 13 residues. The ends were cut back, 6 bases at V and 5 bases at J, with 11 bases in the middle. CDR3 DNA: TGTGCCAGCAGGGGTGGACTGAACAATGAGCAGTTCTTC. This translates into CASRGGLNNEQFF. Looking up the rest from reference TRBV2 and TRBJ2-1 gives the full variable domain: EPEVTQTPSHQVTQMGQEVILRCVPISNHLYFYWYRQILGQKVEFLVSFYNNEISEKSEIFDDQFSVERPDGSNFTLKIRSTKLEDSAMYFCASRGGLNNEQFFGPGTRLTVL.

The gene calls are TRBV5-1 and TRBJ2-7, with D perhaps TRBD2 (5 bases). In germline, CDR1 is SGHRS, CDR2 YFSETQ. V dropped 5 bases and J dropped 0 bases, with 6 bases sitting between them. The CDR3 length is 12 residues. The CDR3 coding sequence is TGCGCCAGCAGTCGGGGCTCCTACGAGCAGTACTTC. Translated, it gives CASSRGSYEQYF.

The J gene is TRBJ2-5, the V gene TRBV7-6; D remains unclear. With 5 bases removed from V and 1 base from J, the gap between germline ends came to 2 bases. The length of the CDR3 is 11 residues. Germline loops: CDR1 SGHVS, CDR2 FNYEAQ. The CDR3 sequence is CASSLQETQYF. CDR3 bases: TGTGCCAGCAGCCTCCAAGAGACCCAGTACTTC.

The V call is TRBV6-5, the J call TRBJ2-3, with D perhaps TRBD2 (5 bases). This CDR3 is 14 amino acids long. Germline V gene sequence: CDR1 MNHEY, CDR2 SVGAGI. V lost 6 bases, J lost 2 bases, and 12 bases lay in between. DNA of the CDR3: TGTGCCAGCAGAAGGGAGCGGCACACAGATACGCAGTATTTT. Translation gives CASRRERHTDTQYF.

The genes are TRBV29-1 and TRBJ2-2, with 9 bases aligning to TRBD1. CDR3 length: 14 residues. Trimming removed 6 bases from V and 7 bases from J; junction bases left unmatched: 9. Germline V gene sequence: CDR1 SQVTM, CDR2 ANQGSEA. The CDR3 loop reads CSVSGQGQGGELFF. DNA of the CDR3: TGCAGCGTATCGGGACAGGGCCAGGGCGGGGAGCTGTTTTTT.

This sequence joins TRBV4-1 and TRBJ2-3, with D perhaps TRBD1 (5 bases). Trimming stripped 5 bases from V and 4 bases from J, with 10 bases between. The CDR3 loop spans 13 amino acids. Germline loops: CDR1 MGHRA, CDR2 YSYEKL. CDR3 sequence: CASSVQGADTQYF. The CDR3 nucleotides are TGCGCCAGCAGCGTTCAGGGCGCAGATACGCAGTATTTT.

In this sample, this clone turned up once. V is TRBV15 and J is TRBJ1-3; D unresolved. V was trimmed by 1 base and J by 7 bases, leaving 14 bases between them. Germline V gene lookup returns CDR1 LNHNV and CDR2 YYDKDF (reference sequence). The length of the CDR3 is 15 residues. Written as DNA, the CDR3 is TGTGCCACCAGCAGAGTTAGTCGGGATATCAACACCATATATTTT. Residues: CATSRVSRDINTIYF.

The chain carries TRBV29-1 and TRBJ2-1; no clear D. The CDR3 is 13 residues long. CDR1 and CDR2 from the germline V gene are SQVTM and ANQGSEA. Trimming took off 7 bases at V and 0 bases at J, with 10 bases between the two ends. The DNA for the CDR3 is TGCAGCGCGCAACCGAGCTCCTACAATGAGCAGTTCTTC. This translates into CSAQPSSYNEQFF.